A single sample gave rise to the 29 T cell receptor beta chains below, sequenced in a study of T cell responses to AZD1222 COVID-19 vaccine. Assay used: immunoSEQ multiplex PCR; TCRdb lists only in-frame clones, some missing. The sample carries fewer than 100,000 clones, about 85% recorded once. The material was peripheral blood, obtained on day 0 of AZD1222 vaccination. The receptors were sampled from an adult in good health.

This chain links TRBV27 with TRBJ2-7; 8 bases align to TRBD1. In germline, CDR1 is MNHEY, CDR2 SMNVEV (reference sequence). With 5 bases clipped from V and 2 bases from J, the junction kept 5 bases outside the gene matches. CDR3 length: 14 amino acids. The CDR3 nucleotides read TGTGCCAGCAGTATGGACAGGGTTGCCTACGAGCAGTACTTC. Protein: CASSMDRVAYEQYF.

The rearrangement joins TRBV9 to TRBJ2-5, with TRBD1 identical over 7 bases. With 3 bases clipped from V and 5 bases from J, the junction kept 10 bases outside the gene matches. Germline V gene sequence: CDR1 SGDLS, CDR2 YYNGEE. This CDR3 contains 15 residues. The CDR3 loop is CASSGVQGVGETQYF. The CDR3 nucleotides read TGTGCCAGCAGCGGGGTTCAGGGGGTAGGGGAGACCCAGTACTTC.

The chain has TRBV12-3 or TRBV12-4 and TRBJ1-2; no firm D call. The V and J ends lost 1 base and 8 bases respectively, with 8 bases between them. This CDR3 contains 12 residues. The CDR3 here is CASSLGPMGYTF. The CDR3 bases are TGTGCCAGCAGTTTAGGTCCTATGGGCTACACCTTC.

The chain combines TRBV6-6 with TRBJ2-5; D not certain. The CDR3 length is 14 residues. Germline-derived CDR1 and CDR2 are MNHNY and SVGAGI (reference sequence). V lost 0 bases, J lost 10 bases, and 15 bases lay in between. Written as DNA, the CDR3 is TGTGCCAGCAGTTACTCCGCATCAAAGGTGGACCAGTACTTC. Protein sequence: CASSYSASKVDQYF.

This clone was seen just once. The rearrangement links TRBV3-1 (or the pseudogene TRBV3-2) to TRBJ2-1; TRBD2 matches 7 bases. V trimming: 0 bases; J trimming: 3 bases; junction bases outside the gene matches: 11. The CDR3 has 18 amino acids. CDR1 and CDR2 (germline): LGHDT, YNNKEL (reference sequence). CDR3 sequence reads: CASSQDAAGVTDYNEQFF. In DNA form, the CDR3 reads TGTGCCAGCAGCCAAGATGCGGCGGGGGTAACTGACTACAATGAGCAGTTCTTC.

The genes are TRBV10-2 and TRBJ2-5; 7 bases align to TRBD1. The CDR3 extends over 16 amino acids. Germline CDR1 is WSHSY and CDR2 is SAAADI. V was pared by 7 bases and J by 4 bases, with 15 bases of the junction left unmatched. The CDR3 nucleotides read TGCGCCAGCACCCGAGGGGGCCCAGGGAACCCAGAGACCCAGTACTTC. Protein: CASTRGGPGNPETQYF.

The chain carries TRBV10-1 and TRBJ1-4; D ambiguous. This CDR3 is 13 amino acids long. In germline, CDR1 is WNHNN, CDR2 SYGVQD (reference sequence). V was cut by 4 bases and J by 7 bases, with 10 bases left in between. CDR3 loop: CASSVYDGEKLFF. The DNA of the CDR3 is TGCGCCAGCAGTGTATACGATGGTGAAAAACTGTTTTTT.

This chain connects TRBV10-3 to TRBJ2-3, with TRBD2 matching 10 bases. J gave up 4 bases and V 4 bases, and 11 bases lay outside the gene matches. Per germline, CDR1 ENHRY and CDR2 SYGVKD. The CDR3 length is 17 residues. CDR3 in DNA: TGTGCCATCAGTGGAAACGTACTAGCGGGGTCTCCAGATACGCAGTATTTT. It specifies CAISGNVLAGSPDTQYF.

CDR3 loop: CASSLRVGNTEAFF. For the CDR3, the DNA is TGTGCCAGTAGCCTAAGGGTGGGGAACACTGAAGCTTTCTTT. V gene TRBV19 combines with J gene TRBJ1-1; D is unclear. With 6 bases removed from V and 1 base from J, the gap between germline ends came to 12 bases. Germline V lookup: CDR1 LNHDA, CDR2 SQIVND (reference sequence). This CDR3 comprises 14 residues.

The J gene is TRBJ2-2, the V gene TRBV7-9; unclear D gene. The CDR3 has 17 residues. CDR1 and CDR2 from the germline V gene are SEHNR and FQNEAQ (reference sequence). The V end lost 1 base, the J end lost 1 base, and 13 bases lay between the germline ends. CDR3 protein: CASSLVNGILNTGELFF. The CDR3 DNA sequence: TGTGCCAGCAGCTTAGTGAATGGGATCTTGAACACCGGGGAGCTGTTTTTT.

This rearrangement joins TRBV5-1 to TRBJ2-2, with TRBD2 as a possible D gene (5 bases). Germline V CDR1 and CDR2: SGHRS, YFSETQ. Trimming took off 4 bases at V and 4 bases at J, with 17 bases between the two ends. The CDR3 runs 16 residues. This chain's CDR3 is CASSGIGSGATGELFF. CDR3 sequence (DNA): TGCGCCAGCAGCGGGATAGGCAGCGGAGCCACCGGGGAGCTGTTTTTT.

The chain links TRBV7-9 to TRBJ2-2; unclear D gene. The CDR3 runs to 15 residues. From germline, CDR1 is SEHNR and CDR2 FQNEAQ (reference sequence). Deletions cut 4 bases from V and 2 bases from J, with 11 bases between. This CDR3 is CASSSTTVNTGELFF. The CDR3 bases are TGTGCCAGCAGCTCGACGACTGTAAACACCGGGGAGCTGTTTTTT.

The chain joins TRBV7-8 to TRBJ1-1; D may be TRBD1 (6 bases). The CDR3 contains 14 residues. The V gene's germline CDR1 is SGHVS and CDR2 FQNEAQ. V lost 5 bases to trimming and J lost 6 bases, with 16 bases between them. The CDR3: CASSPNTGFSEAFF. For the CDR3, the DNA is TGTGCCAGCAGCCCAAATACAGGGTTCTCTGAAGCTTTCTTT.

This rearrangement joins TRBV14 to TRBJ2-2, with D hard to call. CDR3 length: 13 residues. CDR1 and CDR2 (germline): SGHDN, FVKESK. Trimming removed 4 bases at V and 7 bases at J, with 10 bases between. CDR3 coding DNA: TGTGCCAGCAGCCGACAACAGTTCGGGGAGCTGTTTTTT. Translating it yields CASSRQQFGELFF.

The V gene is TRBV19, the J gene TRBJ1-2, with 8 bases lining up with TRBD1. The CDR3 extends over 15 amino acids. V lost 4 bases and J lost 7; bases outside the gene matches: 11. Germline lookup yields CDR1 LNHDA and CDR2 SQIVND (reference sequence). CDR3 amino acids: CASSTSPTGVGGYTF. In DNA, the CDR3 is TGTGCCAGTAGTACTTCCCCGACAGGGGTGGGTGGCTACACCTTC.

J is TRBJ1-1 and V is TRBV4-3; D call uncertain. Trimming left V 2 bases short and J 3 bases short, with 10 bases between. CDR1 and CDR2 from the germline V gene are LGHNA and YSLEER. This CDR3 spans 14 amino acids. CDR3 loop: CASSQLPRDTEAFF. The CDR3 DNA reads TGCGCCAGCAGCCAATTACCCCGGGACACTGAAGCTTTCTTT.

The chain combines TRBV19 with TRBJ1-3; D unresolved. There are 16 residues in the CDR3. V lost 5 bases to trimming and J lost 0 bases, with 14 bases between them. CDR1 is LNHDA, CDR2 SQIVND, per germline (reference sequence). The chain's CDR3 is CASSDPGETSGNTIYF. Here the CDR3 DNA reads TGTGCCAGTAGTGACCCCGGGGAGACCTCTGGAAACACCATATATTTT.

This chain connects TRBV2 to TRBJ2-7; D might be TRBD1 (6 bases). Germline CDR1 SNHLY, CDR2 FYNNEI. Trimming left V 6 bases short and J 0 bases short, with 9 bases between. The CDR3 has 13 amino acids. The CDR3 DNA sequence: TGTGCCAGCAGCTGGACAGCCTCCTACGAGCAGTACTTC. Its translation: CASSWTASYEQYF.

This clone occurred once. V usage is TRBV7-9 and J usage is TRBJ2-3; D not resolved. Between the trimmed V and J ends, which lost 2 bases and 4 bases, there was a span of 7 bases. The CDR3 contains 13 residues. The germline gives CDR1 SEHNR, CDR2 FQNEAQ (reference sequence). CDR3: CASSLNEADTQYF. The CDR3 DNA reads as TGTGCCAGCAGCTTAAATGAGGCAGATACGCAGTATTTT.

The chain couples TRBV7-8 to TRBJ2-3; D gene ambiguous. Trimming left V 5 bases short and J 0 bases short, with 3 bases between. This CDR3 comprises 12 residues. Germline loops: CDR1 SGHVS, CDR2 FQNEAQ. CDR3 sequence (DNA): TGTGCCAGCAGCCCGAGCACAGATACGCAGTATTTT. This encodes CASSPSTDTQYF. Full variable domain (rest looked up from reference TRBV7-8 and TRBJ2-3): GAGVSQSPRYKVAKRGQDVALRCDPISGHVSLFWYQQALGQGPEFLTYFQNEAQLDKSGLPSDRFFAERPEGSVSTLKIQRTQQEDSAVYLCASSPSTDTQYFGPGTRLTVL.

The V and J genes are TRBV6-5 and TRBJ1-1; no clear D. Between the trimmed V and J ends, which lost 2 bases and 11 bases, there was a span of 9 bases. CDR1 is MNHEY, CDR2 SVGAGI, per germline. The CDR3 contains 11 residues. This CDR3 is CASSYLGMAFF. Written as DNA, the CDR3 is TGTGCCAGCAGTTACCTCGGGATGGCTTTCTTT.

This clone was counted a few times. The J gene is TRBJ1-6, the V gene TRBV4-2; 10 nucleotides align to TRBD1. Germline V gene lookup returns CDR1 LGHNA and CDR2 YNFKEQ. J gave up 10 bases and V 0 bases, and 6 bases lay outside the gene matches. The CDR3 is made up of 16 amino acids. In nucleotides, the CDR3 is TGTGCCAGCAGCCAAGAGGGGACAGGGGTACTCTCACCCCTCCACTTT. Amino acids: CASSQEGTGVLSPLHF.

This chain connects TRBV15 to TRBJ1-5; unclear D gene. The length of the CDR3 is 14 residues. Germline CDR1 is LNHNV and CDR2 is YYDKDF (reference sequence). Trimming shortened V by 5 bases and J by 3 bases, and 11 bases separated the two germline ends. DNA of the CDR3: TGTGCCACCAGCCCCGGACCGATCAATCAGCCCCAGCATTTT. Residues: CATSPGPINQPQHF.

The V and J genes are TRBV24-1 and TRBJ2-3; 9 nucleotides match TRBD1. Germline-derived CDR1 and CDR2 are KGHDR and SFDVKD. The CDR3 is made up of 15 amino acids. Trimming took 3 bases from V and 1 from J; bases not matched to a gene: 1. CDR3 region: CATSDRTGGTDTQYF. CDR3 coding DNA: TGTGCCACCAGTGATCGGACAGGGGGCACAGATACGCAGTATTTT.

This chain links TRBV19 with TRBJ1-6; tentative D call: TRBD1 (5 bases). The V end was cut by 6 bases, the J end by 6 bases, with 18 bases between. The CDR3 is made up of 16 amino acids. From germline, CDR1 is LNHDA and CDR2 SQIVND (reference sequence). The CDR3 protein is CASSPWRGESNSPLHF. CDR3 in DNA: TGTGCCAGTAGCCCTTGGAGAGGGGAATCTAATTCACCCCTCCACTTT.

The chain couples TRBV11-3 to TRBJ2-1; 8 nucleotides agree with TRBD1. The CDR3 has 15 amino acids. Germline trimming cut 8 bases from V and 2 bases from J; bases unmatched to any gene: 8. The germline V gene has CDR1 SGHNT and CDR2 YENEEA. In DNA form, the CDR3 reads TGTGCCAGCGGCCTTCGGACAGGGCCCTACAATGAGCAGTTCTTC. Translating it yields CASGLRTGPYNEQFF.

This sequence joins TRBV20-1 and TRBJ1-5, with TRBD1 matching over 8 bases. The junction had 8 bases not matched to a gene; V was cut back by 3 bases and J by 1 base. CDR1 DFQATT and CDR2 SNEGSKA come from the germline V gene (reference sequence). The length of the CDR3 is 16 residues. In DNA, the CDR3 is TGCAGTGCTAGTCTTCAGGGGGCGCCGAGCAATCAGCCCCAGCATTTT. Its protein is CSASLQGAPSNQPQHF.

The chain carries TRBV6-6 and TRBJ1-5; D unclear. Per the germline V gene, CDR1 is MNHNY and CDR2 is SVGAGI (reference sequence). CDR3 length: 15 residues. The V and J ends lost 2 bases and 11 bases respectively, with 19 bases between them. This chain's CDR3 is CASSYRQRAARAQHF. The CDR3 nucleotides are TGTGCCAGCAGTTACCGACAACGTGCAGCTCGAGCCCAGCATTTT.

CDR3 sequence reads: CASSPFGGLAGNSYNEQFF. Here the CDR3 DNA reads TGTGCCAGCAGCCCTTTCGGAGGACTAGCGGGGAACTCCTACAATGAGCAGTTCTTC. The chain recombines TRBV9 with TRBJ2-1; TRBD2 agrees at 12 bases. The CDR3 consists of 19 residues. The germline gives CDR1 SGDLS, CDR2 YYNGEE. V lost 4 bases and J lost 0; bases outside the gene matches: 11.